The 26 T cell receptor beta chains reported below all come from one sample, sequenced in a study of blood T cell repertoires in COVID-19. Assay used: immunoSEQ multiplex PCR; TCRdb lists only in-frame clones, some missing. The sample consists of about 240,000 clones, around 90% of them appearing once. The sample comprised peripheral blood. These receptor sequences come from a man aged 55 to 70 who had recovered from COVID-19.

This clone has a single count. This chain links TRBV6-1 with TRBJ2-2; D unresolved. Between the trimmed V and J ends, which lost 0 bases and 1 base, there was a span of 6 bases. This CDR3 region has 15 residues. From germline, CDR1 is MNHNS and CDR2 SASEGT. The CDR3 bases are TGTGCCAGCAGTGAAGCTCCAGGGAACACCGGGGAGCTGTTTTTT. It encodes CASSEAPGNTGELFF.

The chain couples TRBV4-1 to TRBJ2-1, with 9 positions matching TRBD2. The CDR3 consists of 17 residues. Germline CDR1 is MGHRA and CDR2 is YSYEKL. After removal of 4 bases from V and 2 bases from J, the junction contained 9 bases not matched to a gene. The CDR3 sequence is CASSLHSGGEPYNEQFF. As DNA, the CDR3 is TGCGCCAGCAGCCTACATAGCGGGGGCGAGCCCTACAATGAGCAGTTCTTC.

The chain couples TRBV5-6 to TRBJ1-6; D ambiguous. The CDR3 totals 17 residues. Germline V CDR1 and CDR2: SGHDT, YYEEEE. Trimming shortened V by 1 base and J by 4 bases, and 15 bases separated the two germline ends. The DNA for the CDR3 is TGTGCCAGCAGCTTGTTTTTCATGGAGCCTTATAATTCACCCCTCCACTTT. This codes for CASSLFFMEPYNSPLHF.

In this sample, this clone turned up once. The chain links TRBV6-6 to TRBJ2-5, with 8 bases aligning to TRBD1. The CDR3 totals 15 residues. Germline trimming cut 2 bases from V and 2 bases from J; bases unmatched to any gene: 4. Germline CDR1 is MNHNY and CDR2 is SVGAGI (reference sequence). The CDR3 is CASSYGGQGQETQYF. The CDR3 region has the DNA TGTGCCAGCAGTTACGGTGGACAGGGTCAAGAGACCCAGTACTTC.

This clone appeared a few times. The rearrangement links TRBV5-6 to TRBJ1-2; 7 bases match TRBD1. Germline V gene sequence: CDR1 SGHDT, CDR2 YYEEEE. The CDR3 runs 15 residues. Trimming cost V 5 bases and J 4 bases; bases outside gene matches: 11. The CDR3 DNA reads TGTGCCAGCAGTTCACAGGGGACCCCGGGCTATGGCTACACCTTC. Amino acids: CASSSQGTPGYGYTF.

This clone has just one count. The V and J genes are TRBV30 and TRBJ2-3; 12 bases match TRBD2. J gave up 4 bases and V 3 bases, and 8 bases lay outside the gene matches. The CDR3 extends over 16 amino acids. Germline loops: CDR1 GTSNPN, CDR2 SVGIG (reference sequence). CDR3 nucleotide sequence: TGTGCCTGGAGCGGTCCTAGCGGGGGGGCGTCAGATACGCAGTATTTT. Its translation is CAWSGPSGGASDTQYF.

The rearrangement joins TRBV6-5 to TRBJ2-7; TRBD1 might be the D (6 bases). The germline CDR1 and CDR2 sequences are MNHEY and SVGAGI. Trimming left V 6 bases short and J 3 bases short, with 9 bases between. This CDR3 spans 12 amino acids. The CDR3 coding sequence is TGTGCCAGCAGGGACAGATTCTACGAGCAGTACTTC. This sequence encodes CASRDRFYEQYF.

The chain uses TRBV29-1 and TRBJ1-2; tentative D call: TRBD1 (5 bases). Germline V gene data show CDR1 as SQVTM and CDR2 as ANQGSEA. V lost 0 bases and J 8 bases, leaving 13 bases between the germline ends. This CDR3 comprises 13 residues. CDR3 residues: CSVEEGGTAGYTF. The CDR3 DNA follows: TGCAGCGTTGAAGAAGGAGGGACGGCGGGCTACACCTTC.

This rearrangement joins TRBV20-1 to TRBJ2-3, with 7 bases lining up with TRBD2. The CDR3 loop spans 15 amino acids. The V segment lost 3 bases and the J segment 4 bases; nucleotides outside the gene matches: 10. The germline gives CDR1 DFQATT, CDR2 SNEGSKA (reference sequence). The CDR3 loop is CSASIWGEGPDTQYF. CDR3 bases: TGCAGTGCTAGTATTTGGGGGGAGGGCCCAGATACGCAGTATTTT.

J is TRBJ2-2 and V is TRBV2, with 13 bases that match TRBD2. The junction had 4 bases not matched to a gene; V was cut back by 6 bases and J by 6 bases. Germline CDR1 is SNHLY and CDR2 is FYNNEI. CDR3 length: 15 residues. CDR3 DNA sequence: TGTGCCAGCAGGAAACTAGCGGGGGGGCCCGGGGAGCTGTTTTTT. It translates to CASRKLAGGPGELFF.

This clone was recorded once. The chain uses TRBV4-2 and TRBJ2-5; the D is unclear. The CDR3 is 13 residues long. Germline V gene data show CDR1 as LGHNA and CDR2 as YNFKEQ. Deletions cut 4 bases from V and 7 bases from J, with 13 bases between. The CDR3 DNA follows: TGTGCCAGCAGCCCCGCCTCATCCGGGACCCAGTACTTC. Amino acids: CASSPASSGTQYF.

This sequence joins TRBV6-5 and TRBJ1-5; D unclear. This CDR3 has 13 amino acids. Trimming pared 8 bases from V and 1 base from J, leaving 9 bases between. CDR1 MNHEY and CDR2 SVGAGI come from the germline V gene. The CDR3 region has the DNA TGTGCCAGCGCTCACAGCAGCAATCAGCCCCAGCATTTT. Translation gives CASAHSSNQPQHF.

The V call is TRBV6-6, the J call TRBJ2-3; TRBD2 might be the D (6 bases). The CDR3 runs to 16 residues. V lost 4 bases to trimming and J lost 4 bases, with 18 bases between them. Germline V CDR1 and CDR2: MNHNY, SVGAGI (reference sequence). The CDR3 nucleotides read TGTGCCAGCAGTTTTCGGGGGTCGGAGGGCGCAGATACGCAGTATTTT. Protein sequence: CASSFRGSEGADTQYF.

The chain couples TRBV5-1 to TRBJ2-5, with 9 bases that match TRBD2. The junction had 10 bases not matched to a gene; V was cut back by 5 bases and J by 5 bases. Looked up from germline, CDR1 is SGHRS and CDR2 is YFSETQ. This CDR3 region has 15 residues. The CDR3 bases are TGCGCCAGCAGGCCTCTCGCGGGGGGGCTGGAGACCCAGTACTTC. Amino acids: CASRPLAGGLETQYF. The whole variable domain, filled in from reference TRBV5-1 and TRBJ2-5, reads KAGVTQTPRYLIKTRGQQVTLSCSPISGHRSVSWYQQTPGQGLQFLFEYFSETQRNKGNFPGRFSGRQFSNSRSEMNVSTLELGDSALYLCASRPLAGGLETQYFGPGTRLLVL.

This clone has more than one count but fewer than ten. This sequence joins TRBV4-1 and TRBJ1-2, with TRBD1 as a possible D gene (6 bases). There are 14 residues in the CDR3. Trimming pared 1 base from V and 5 bases from J, leaving 11 bases between. The germline V gene encodes CDR1 MGHRA and CDR2 YSYEKL. CDR3 nucleotides: TGCGCCAGCAGCCAAGTGCCAGGGGCATATGGCTACACCTTC. Amino acids: CASSQVPGAYGYTF.

V gene TRBV5-4 combines with J gene TRBJ1-2; D gene unclear. This CDR3 contains 13 residues. Germline CDR1 is SGHNT and CDR2 is YYREEE (reference sequence). Trimming pared 2 bases from V and 4 bases from J, leaving 9 bases between. The CDR3 here is CASSFDKSYGYTF. CDR3 bases: TGTGCCAGCAGCTTTGACAAAAGCTATGGCTACACCTTC.

The chain has TRBV5-4 and TRBJ2-7; D is possibly TRBD2 (7 bases). This CDR3 has 15 residues. The germline V and J ends were trimmed by 2 bases and 0 bases, with 12 bases remaining between them. Germline V lookup: CDR1 SGHNT, CDR2 YYREEE (reference sequence). For the CDR3, the DNA is TGTGCCAGCAGCTTATCGGGGGGCGTCTCCTACGAGCAGTACTTC. As protein: CASSLSGGVSYEQYF.

This clone has more than one count but fewer than ten. This chain links TRBV19 with TRBJ2-5; TRBD2 might be the D (6 bases). Germline V gene data show CDR1 as LNHDA and CDR2 as SQIVND (reference sequence). Between the trimmed V and J ends, which lost 5 bases and 5 bases, there was a span of 15 bases. The CDR3 loop spans 14 amino acids. The CDR3 sequence: CASSSSGLRETQYF. In nucleotides, the CDR3 is TGTGCCAGTAGTTCCTCGGGACTCCGGGAGACCCAGTACTTC.

The rearrangement joins TRBV27 to TRBJ2-7; 8 bases map to TRBD2. Trimming cost V 5 bases and J 2 bases; bases outside gene matches: 8. The germline V gene encodes CDR1 MNHEY and CDR2 SMNVEV (reference sequence). This CDR3 comprises 15 residues. CDR3 DNA: TGTGCCAGCAGTCTGCTAGCGGGCACAACCTACGAGCAGTACTTC. It encodes CASSLLAGTTYEQYF.

This chain uses TRBV24-1 with TRBJ2-5; TRBD2 aligns across 7 bases. The CDR3 extends over 15 amino acids. With V trimmed by 4 bases and J by 2 bases, 6 bases remained unmatched. Germline V gene data show CDR1 as KGHDR and CDR2 as SFDVKD. The CDR3 DNA reads TGTGCCACCAGTGACCGGAGCGGGGCTCAAGAGACCCAGTACTTC. Translation gives CATSDRSGAQETQYF.

The rearrangement joins TRBV11-2 to TRBJ1-4, with 9 nucleotides matching TRBD1. CDR1 is SGHAT, CDR2 FQNNGV, per germline. Trimming removed 5 bases from V and 6 bases from J; junction bases left unmatched: 10. CDR3 length equals 16 residues. For the CDR3, the DNA is TGTGCCAGCAGCCGGACCGGGACAGGGTTAGATGAAAAACTGTTTTTT. The encoded protein is CASSRTGTGLDEKLFF.

To note about this clone: In the same sample, other DNA sequences code for this CDR3. The chain uses TRBV6-5 and TRBJ1-6; D gene unclear. CDR1 and CDR2 from the germline V gene are MNHEY and SVGAGI. The CDR3 totals 13 residues. The germline V and J ends were trimmed by 6 bases and 5 bases, with 8 bases remaining between them. CDR3 sequence reads: CASSRGDNSPLHF. Here the CDR3 DNA reads TGTGCCAGCAGCCGGGGTGATAATTCACCCCTCCACTTT.

The chain carries TRBV9 and TRBJ2-3; D call uncertain. This CDR3 spans 13 amino acids. Germline lookup yields CDR1 SGDLS and CDR2 YYNGEE. V was pared by 0 bases and J by 2 bases, with 4 bases between. CDR3 protein: CASSVGPTDTQYF. CDR3 in DNA: TGTGCCAGCAGCGTAGGGCCCACAGATACGCAGTATTTT.

The rearrangement uses TRBV6-5 and TRBJ1-5, with 10 bases lining up with TRBD1. V gave up 5 bases and J gave up 7 bases; unmatched junction bases: 8. The germline CDR1 and CDR2 sequences are MNHEY and SVGAGI. This CDR3 is 15 amino acids long. This CDR3 is CASSTGTGVGQPQHF. Here the CDR3 DNA reads TGTGCCAGCAGTACCGGGACAGGGGTGGGGCAGCCCCAGCATTTT.

The chain is built from TRBV11-2 and TRBJ2-3; 7 positions agree with TRBD2. CDR1 SGHAT and CDR2 FQNNGV come from the germline V gene. The junction had 6 bases not matched to a gene; V was cut back by 6 bases and J by 0 bases. The CDR3 extends over 15 amino acids. In DNA form, the CDR3 reads TGTGCCAGCAGGCTGTGGGGGGGAAGCACAGATACGCAGTATTTT. Translation: CASRLWGGSTDTQYF.

This chain uses TRBV3-1 (or the pseudogene TRBV3-2) with TRBJ2-5; 8 bases map to TRBD2. In germline, CDR1 is LGHDT, CDR2 YNNKEL (reference sequence). V gave up 4 bases and J gave up 4 bases; unmatched junction bases: 2. The CDR3 has 13 residues. The CDR3 bases are TGTGCCAGCAGCCGCACTAGCGGAGAGACCCAGTACTTC. Translated: CASSRTSGETQYF.